A selection of T cell receptor beta chains follows, all from one sample in a study of shared T cell receptors in the human thymus. Sequenced by immunoSEQ multiplex PCR; TCRdb stores in-frame clones only, minus some. The table includes hundreds of thousands of clones, around 87% detected once. This sample was also put to use in a study of human thymus T cells.

Sequencing was carried out using thymocytes. The receptors originated from a boy under three years old with a congenital heart defect. Each CDR3 is given without its conserved first and last residue. The order of the fields is V gene, CDR3 protein.

TRBV30 AWRRGDHSNQPQH
TRBV30 AWSVPVSRDRKEKLF
TRBV2 ASSEVGTSGTQEQY
TRBV28 ASSLSSRDSNQPQH
TRBV30 AWNRAGVNSPLH
TRBV28 ASSLAGSSYNEQF
TRBV5-1 ASSFAVTYSFPYNEQF
TRBV5-6 ASSLARAGTEAF
TRBV4-3 ASSRGGQLATNEKLF
TRBV7-3 ASSLMGREDSGNTIY
TRBV27 ASSFAGLVRNEQY
TRBV9 ASSSPPNPGGRNSPLH
TRBV7-9 ASSLRTGDNYGYT
TRBV5-4 ASSLGGQGTLNTGELF
TRBV19 ASSIWGQGEYSNQPQH
TRBV15 ATSRASSGAHYEQY